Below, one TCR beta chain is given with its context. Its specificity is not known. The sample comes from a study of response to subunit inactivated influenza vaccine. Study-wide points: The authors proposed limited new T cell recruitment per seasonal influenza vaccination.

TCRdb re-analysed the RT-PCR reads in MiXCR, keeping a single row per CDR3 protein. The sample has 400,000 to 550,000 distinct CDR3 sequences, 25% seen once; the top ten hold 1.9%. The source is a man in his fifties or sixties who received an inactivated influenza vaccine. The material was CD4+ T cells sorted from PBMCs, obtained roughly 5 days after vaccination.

This CDR3 reads CASSPGQGEGYTF. For the CDR3, the DNA is TGTGCCAGCTCACCCGGGCAGGGAGAAGGCTACACCTTC. V gene TRBV18 combines with J gene TRBJ1-2; maybe TRBD1 (5 bases). Germline CDR1 is KGHSH and CDR2 is LQKENI. This CDR3 has 13 amino acids. Trimming cost V 3 bases and J 8 bases, with 13 bases left between them.